One and the same sample provided the 12 T cell receptor beta chains below, sequenced in a study of T and B cells in COVID-19 patients. Blood genomic DNA input for TRB amplification was 250-500 ng. Multiplex PCR with BIOMED2 TRB-A/B primer pools amplified TRB rearrangements. MiXCR was run by TCRdb on the multiplex PCR reads, yielding one entry per CDR3 protein. The sample lists roughly 3,800 distinct CDR3 sequences; around 25% were seen once. The sample comprised blood. These receptors were collected from a human donor with active COVID-19.

This clonotype has only a few counts. The chain has TRBV7-9 and TRBJ2-3; TRBD2 aligns across 10 bases. Germline values: CDR1 SEHNR, CDR2 FQNEAQ (reference sequence). The CDR3 extends over 17 amino acids. The ends lost 3 bases at V and 0 bases at J; junction bases unmatched: 6. In DNA form, the CDR3 reads TGTGCCAGCAGCTTCTACTGGACTAGCGGAAGCACAGATACGCAGTATTTT. This sequence encodes CASSFYWTSGSTDTQYF.

The chain is built from TRBV4-3 and TRBJ2-2; 8 positions match TRBD1. V was pared by 1 base and J by 5 bases, with 3 bases of the junction left unmatched. The CDR3 is 15 amino acids. Germline CDR1 and CDR2: LGHNA and YSLEER. The DNA of the CDR3 is TGCGCCAGCAGCCAAGGCCAGGGGGCAACCGGGGAGCTGTTTTTT. This translates into CASSQGQGATGELFF.

The chain employs TRBV12-3 or TRBV12-4 and TRBJ2-3; maybe TRBD2 (7 bases). V dropped 6 bases and J dropped 5 bases, with 21 bases sitting between them. This CDR3 has 16 residues. In DNA, the CDR3 is TGTGCCAGCAGCCGCGTAGGGGGGGCCCAGGGAGATACGCAGTATTTT. This translates into CASSRVGGAQGDTQYF.

The V call is TRBV20-1, the J call TRBJ1-1; no definite D call. The CDR3 loop spans 14 amino acids. CDR1 is DFQATT and CDR2 is SNEGSKA in the germline V gene (reference sequence). V was shortened by 6 bases and J by 4 bases, with 18 bases between the two germline ends. CDR3 region: CSAPPEGASTEAFF. The CDR3 coding sequence is TGCAGTGCCCCCCCCGAGGGCGCGAGCACTGAAGCTTTCTTT.

The genes are TRBV19 and TRBJ2-7; possibly TRBD1 for D (6 bases). Germline CDR1 and CDR2: LNHDA and SQIVND (reference sequence). The CDR3 spans 15 residues. Trimming removed 6 bases from V and 0 bases from J, with 15 bases in between. In nucleotides, the CDR3 is TGTGCCAGTAGATTGACCGGGACACCCTCCTACGAGCAGTACTTC. It translates to CASRLTGTPSYEQYF.

The genes are TRBV18 and TRBJ1-1, with 7 bases aligning to TRBD1. Germline CDR1 reads KGHSH; CDR2 reads LQKENI. The ends lost 3 bases at V and 3 bases at J; junction bases unmatched: 1. CDR3 length: 13 amino acids. Written as DNA, the CDR3 is TGTGCCAGCTCACCCGACAGGGACACTGAAGCTTTCTTT. This codes for CASSPDRDTEAFF.

Remarks on this clonotype: This may arise from a read error, as a much more abundant clone is one base away. V gene TRBV10-3 combines with J gene TRBJ1-5, with 11 bases matching TRBD1. The tail of the sequence fits TRBJ2-3 better, so the J call may be wrong. The CDR3 consists of 15 residues. Germline V gene lookup returns CDR1 ENHRY and CDR2 SYGVKD. CDR3 sequence: CAISDRTGGIQPQYF. The CDR3 DNA follows: TGTGCCATCAGTGACAGGACAGGGGGCATTCAGCCCCAGTATTTT.

Judged by abundance, this clonotype is medium-sized (0.01 to 0.1%). The genes are TRBV19 and TRBJ1-5, with 7 bases aligning to TRBD1. CDR3 length: 13 residues. The V and J ends lost 9 bases and 16 bases, in that order; junction bases with no gene match: 18. From germline, CDR1 is LNHDA and CDR2 SQIVND (reference sequence). The DNA of the CDR3 is TGTGCCAGCGATTACAGGGGACTTGGACTACGACATTTT. This codes for CASDYRGLGLRHF.

Within the sample, this clonotype is medium-sized (0.01 to 0.1%). The rearrangement links TRBV12-3 or TRBV12-4 to TRBJ2-1, with a weak D call TRBD1 (6 bases). CDR3 length equals 15 residues. With 4 bases removed from V and 0 bases from J, the gap between germline ends came to 10 bases. The CDR3 reads CASSSRDTSYNEQFF. CDR3 nucleotides: TGTGCCAGCAGTTCGAGGGACACCTCCTACAATGAGCAGTTCTTC.

In this sample, this clonotype turned up a few times. For the CDR3, the DNA is TGCAGTGCTGAGTCCGCGCTAGCGGGAGAGAACCAAGAGACCCAGTACTTC. Its protein product is CSAESALAGENQETQYF. The V call is TRBV20-1, the J call TRBJ2-5; 10 bases match TRBD2. Losses at the gene ends were 5 bases for V and 0 bases for J; bases not matched to a gene: 12. The CDR3 spans 17 residues. Germline V gene data show CDR1 as DFQATT and CDR2 as SNEGSKA (reference sequence).

By sample fraction, this clonotype is medium-sized. This chain links TRBV11-2 with TRBJ2-1; D tentatively fits TRBD1 or TRBD2 (5 bases each). From germline, CDR1 is SGHAT and CDR2 FQNNGV. The germline V and J ends were trimmed by 4 bases and 3 bases, with 16 bases remaining between them. This CDR3 spans 16 amino acids. The DNA of the CDR3 is TGTGCCAGCAGCTCACCTAGGGGACGGGGCTACAATGAGCAGTTCTTC. This sequence encodes CASSSPRGRGYNEQFF.

This clonotype is medium-sized (0.01 to 0.1%) within its sample. V gene TRBV15 combines with J gene TRBJ1-4, with 7 positions matching TRBD1. V shed 1 base and J 0 bases; nucleotides not matched to a gene: 5. The V gene's germline CDR1 is LNHNV and CDR2 YYDKDF (reference sequence). The CDR3 has 17 amino acids. The CDR3 reads CATSRGRTGATNEKLFF. The CDR3 DNA reads TGTGCCACCAGCAGAGGTAGAACAGGGGCAACTAATGAAAAACTGTTTTTT. Looking up the rest from reference TRBV15 and TRBJ1-4 gives the full variable domain: DAMVIQNPRYQVTQFGKPVTLSCSQTLNHNVMYWYQQKSSQAPKLLFHYYDKDFNNEADTPDNFQSRRPNTSFCFLDIRSPGLGDTAMYLCATSRGRTGATNEKLFFGSGTQLSVL.